One and the same sample provided the 30 T cell receptor beta chains below, sequenced in a study of PD-1 blockade in classical Hodgkin lymphoma. Only in-frame clones appear in the TCRdb table, and some are missing; sequencing was by immunoSEQ multiplex PCR. The sample carries fewer than 110,000 clones, roughly 91% recorded once. All patients relapsed after autologous stem cell transplantation, and brentuximab vedotin exposure varied. The input for sequencing was peripheral blood mononuclear cells (PBMCs), taken before the second cycle of nivolumab. Source of these receptors: a human donor with classical Hodgkin lymphoma.

The rearrangement joins TRBV5-4 to TRBJ2-2; 7 bases align to TRBD1. The CDR3 has 15 residues. V lost 0 bases, J lost 4 bases, and 3 bases stayed unmatched. Per the germline V gene, CDR1 is SGHNT and CDR2 is YYREEE (reference sequence). CDR3 coding DNA: TGTGCCAGCAGCTTGGGGGCAGGGGGCACCGGGGAGCTGTTTTTT. Its protein product is CASSLGAGGTGELFF.

The V gene is TRBV29-1, the J gene TRBJ2-7; the match to TRBD1 covers 10 bases. Germline V gene data show CDR1 as SQVTM and CDR2 as ANQGSEA. V lost 1 base and J lost 3; bases outside the gene matches: 3. This CDR3 comprises 14 residues. CDR3 bases: TGCAGCGTTGAAGGGACAGGGGGGGACTACGAGCAGTACTTC. It yields the protein CSVEGTGGDYEQYF.

The chain employs TRBV4-3 and TRBJ2-1, with D perhaps matching TRBD1 (5 bases). Per germline, CDR1 LGHNA and CDR2 YSLEER. The CDR3 is 14 amino acids. V gave up 2 bases and J gave up 5 bases, with 10 bases separating them. CDR3 sequence: CASSQQTGDNEQFF. The CDR3 DNA follows: TGCGCCAGCAGCCAACAAACAGGTGACAATGAGCAGTTCTTC.

The chain combines TRBV7-2 with TRBJ2-4, with a tentative D call TRBD1 (5 bases). V was cut by 5 bases and J by 5 bases, with 13 bases left in between. The CDR3 is 14 amino acids. Looked up from germline, CDR1 is SGHTA and CDR2 is FQGNSA. The CDR3 protein is CASSPTRVQNIQYF. As DNA, the CDR3 is TGTGCCAGCAGCCCTACCAGGGTGCAAAACATTCAGTACTTC.

V usage is TRBV20-1 and J usage is TRBJ1-2; no clear D gene. Looked up from germline, CDR1 is DFQATT and CDR2 is SNEGSKA (reference sequence). This CDR3 spans 11 amino acids. V shed 6 bases and J shed 2 bases, with 7 bases lying between them. Here the CDR3 DNA reads TGCAGTGCATTGGCGAACTATGGCTACACCTTC. This encodes CSALANYGYTF.

The chain carries TRBV6-6 and TRBJ1-4; D uncertain. V was shortened by 0 bases and J by 1 base, with 6 bases between the two germline ends. The CDR3 has 15 residues. CDR1 and CDR2 (germline): MNHNY, SVGAGI (reference sequence). CDR3 coding DNA: TGTGCCAGCAGTTACTCGCTTAGAACTAATGAAAAACTGTTTTTT. Encoded protein: CASSYSLRTNEKLFF.

This clone was detected only once. This rearrangement joins TRBV13 to TRBJ1-1; 11 bases fit TRBD1. After removal of 1 base from V and 5 bases from J, the junction contained 3 bases not matched to a gene. The CDR3 covers 15 residues. Germline CDR1 and CDR2: PRHDT and FYEKMQ (reference sequence). CDR3 amino acids: CASSLAGTGGTEAFF. In nucleotides, the CDR3 is TGTGCCAGCAGCTTAGCTGGGACAGGGGGTACTGAAGCTTTCTTT.

For the CDR3, the DNA is TGTGCCAGCAGTCCCGAAGAGAGGGAGGGTGAAAAACTGTTTTTT. As protein: CASSPEEREGEKLFF. J is TRBJ1-4 and V is TRBV6-5; D unclear. This CDR3 is built from 15 residues. Germline CDR1 is MNHEY and CDR2 is SVGAGI. V was shortened by 5 bases and J by 7 bases, with 17 bases between the two germline ends.

V is TRBV30 and J is TRBJ1-3, with D possibly TRBD1 on 6 matching bases. Looked up from germline, CDR1 is GTSNPN and CDR2 is SVGIG (reference sequence). V gave up 0 bases and J gave up 0 bases, with 15 bases separating them. This CDR3 has 17 amino acids. The CDR3 spells CAWSVRRTVPSGNTIYF. The CDR3, as DNA: TGTGCCTGGAGTGTAAGGAGGACAGTTCCCTCTGGAAACACCATATATTTT.

This sequence joins TRBV7-9 and TRBJ2-3; D not resolved. Germline V CDR1 and CDR2: SEHNR, FQNEAQ (reference sequence). This CDR3 is 14 amino acids long. Trimming stripped 1 base from V and 6 bases from J, with 11 bases between. The CDR3 spells CASSLVSEADTQYF. CDR3 nucleotides: TGTGCCAGCAGCTTAGTAAGCGAAGCTGATACGCAGTATTTT.

The chain recombines TRBV7-6 with TRBJ2-1, with D unresolved. Trimming took off 1 base at V and 4 bases at J, with 5 bases between the two ends. Germline V gene data show CDR1 as SGHVS and CDR2 as FNYEAQ. The CDR3 consists of 13 residues. Here the CDR3 reads CASSLVQYNEQFF. The DNA for the CDR3 is TGTGCCAGCAGCTTAGTACAGTACAATGAGCAGTTCTTC.

J is TRBJ2-7 and V is TRBV6-6; D gene uncertain. The germline V gene has CDR1 MNHNY and CDR2 SVGAGI (reference sequence). With 0 bases removed from V and 4 bases from J, the gap between germline ends came to 10 bases. The CDR3 is made up of 14 amino acids. The CDR3 protein is CASSYSSQRYEQYF. The CDR3 region has the DNA TGTGCCAGCAGTTACTCCTCACAGCGATACGAGCAGTACTTC.

V gene TRBV2 combines with J gene TRBJ1-4; D unresolved. The CDR3 has 16 residues. The germline gives CDR1 SNHLY, CDR2 FYNNEI. V dropped 6 bases and J dropped 0 bases, with 14 bases sitting between them. This chain's CDR3 is CASSVTPFATNEKLFF. DNA of the CDR3: TGTGCCAGCAGCGTGACCCCATTTGCAACTAATGAAAAACTGTTTTTT.

This clone was counted a single time. The V gene is TRBV5-1, the J gene TRBJ2-5; no clear D. Germline V CDR1 and CDR2: SGHRS, YFSETQ. This CDR3 comprises 14 residues. Deletions cut 0 bases from V and 2 bases from J, with 8 bases between. CDR3 nucleotide sequence: TGCGCCAGCAGCTTGGTCTTGGGGCAAGAGACCCAGTACTTC. This gives the protein CASSLVLGQETQYF.

Only one count was recorded for this clone. This chain uses TRBV20-1 with TRBJ2-4; D is undetermined. V gave up 6 bases and J gave up 7 bases, with 7 bases separating them. Germline values: CDR1 DFQATT, CDR2 SNEGSKA (reference sequence). The CDR3 sequence is 10 residues long. CDR3 nucleotides: TGCAGTGCATCGAAGAACATTCAGTACTTC. Translated, it gives CSASKNIQYF.

The chain combines TRBV30 with TRBJ2-1; a weak D match, TRBD2 (6 bases). Germline-derived CDR1 and CDR2 are GTSNPN and SVGIG (reference sequence). V shed 0 bases and J shed 0 bases, with 6 bases lying between them. This CDR3 is 14 amino acids long. The CDR3 reads CAWSVLASYNEQFF. CDR3 bases: TGTGCCTGGAGTGTACTAGCCTCCTACAATGAGCAGTTCTTC.

This CDR3 reads CASSLTGLAQNIQYF. The CDR3 nucleotides read TGTGCCAGCAGCTTAACCGGACTAGCACAAAACATTCAGTACTTC. The rearrangement joins TRBV7-2 to TRBJ2-4, with 8 bases matching TRBD2. From germline, CDR1 is SGHTA and CDR2 FQGNSA. V was pared by 2 bases and J by 5 bases, with 5 bases of the junction left unmatched. The CDR3 length is 15 residues.

This chain joins TRBV30 and TRBJ2-3; 9 nucleotides agree with TRBD2. CDR1 GTSNPN and CDR2 SVGIG come from the germline V gene (reference sequence). The CDR3 runs 15 residues. The trim removed 4 bases at V and 0 bases at J, leaving 5 bases unmatched. The CDR3 bases are TGTGCCTGGATGGGGCTAGCGGGGAGCACAGATACGCAGTATTTT. Its protein product is CAWMGLAGSTDTQYF. Full variable domain (rest looked up from reference TRBV30 and TRBJ2-3): SQTIHQWPATLVQPVGSPLSLECTVEGTSNPNLYWYRQAAGRGLQLLFYSVGIGQISSEVPQNLSASRPQDRQFILSSKKLLLSDSGFYLCAWMGLAGSTDTQYFGPGTRLTVL.

The CDR3 DNA is TGTGCCAGCAGTACTCCGACAGGGGTGACGGCCTCTGGGGCCAACGTCCTGACTTTC. Translated, it gives CASSTPTGVTASGANVLTF. V and J are TRBV28 and TRBJ2-6; TRBD1 agrees at 8 bases. The ends lost 5 bases at V and 0 bases at J; junction bases unmatched: 12. The CDR3 runs to 19 residues. From germline, CDR1 is MDHEN and CDR2 SYDVKM.

This sequence joins TRBV9 and TRBJ2-3, with D unresolved. This CDR3 has 12 amino acids. The V end was cut by 3 bases, the J end by 6 bases, with 8 bases between. Per the germline V gene, CDR1 is SGDLS and CDR2 is YYNGEE. CDR3 residues: CASSALRDTQYF. The CDR3, as DNA: TGTGCCAGCAGCGCACTACGTGATACGCAGTATTTT.

The gene calls are TRBV28 and TRBJ2-7; TRBD1 or TRBD2 may be the D gene (7 bases each). The ends were cut back, 2 bases at V and 0 bases at J, with 14 bases in the middle. The V gene's germline CDR1 is MDHEN and CDR2 SYDVKM. The CDR3 spans 16 residues. CDR3 DNA sequence: TGTGCCAGCAGTTTACTTCGGGGGGACAGCTCCTACGAGCAGTACTTC. Its translation: CASSLLRGDSSYEQYF.

The chain employs TRBV5-1 and TRBJ2-7; D is perhaps TRBD1 (6 bases). The germline V gene encodes CDR1 SGHRS and CDR2 YFSETQ. V gave up 5 bases and J gave up 0 bases, with 6 bases separating them. The CDR3 runs to 12 residues. CDR3 in DNA: TGCGCCAGCAGGGACAGCTCCTACGAGCAGTACTTC. Amino acid sequence: CASRDSSYEQYF.

This chain joins TRBV30 and TRBJ1-5, with D unresolved. The germline CDR1 and CDR2 sequences are GTSNPN and SVGIG (reference sequence). V was shortened by 0 bases and J by 5 bases, with 8 bases between the two germline ends. The CDR3 is 13 residues long. CDR3 nucleotide sequence: TGTGCCTGGAGTGTGTCGCAGGATCAGCCCCAGCATTTT. Its translation: CAWSVSQDQPQHF.

This chain links TRBV7-8 with TRBJ2-2; 9 bases fit TRBD1. The J segment lost 3 bases and the V segment lost 6 bases, leaving 5 bases of the junction unmatched. Germline values: CDR1 SGHVS, CDR2 FQNEAQ. CDR3 length: 15 amino acids. CDR3 DNA sequence: TGTGCCAGCAGAACGGGACAGGGTTACACCGGGGAGCTGTTTTTT. Translated, it gives CASRTGQGYTGELFF.

The chain couples TRBV7-6 to TRBJ2-1; 10 bases match TRBD2. CDR3 length: 16 residues. The V gene end was trimmed by 4 bases and the J gene end by 4 bases; junction bases not matched to a gene: 7. The germline V gene encodes CDR1 SGHVS and CDR2 FNYEAQ. CDR3 amino acids: CASSSPSGGGYNEQFF. DNA of the CDR3: TGTGCCAGCAGCTCCCCCAGCGGGGGGGGGTACAATGAGCAGTTCTTC.

V and J are TRBV4-2 and TRBJ2-1; TRBD2 matches at 9 bases. The CDR3 runs 17 residues. Germline V CDR1 and CDR2: LGHNA, YNFKEQ. Trimming at V came to 3 bases and at J to 6 bases, leaving 12 bases not matched to a gene. The chain's CDR3 is CASSQAPGLALPNEQFF. The CDR3 DNA sequence: TGTGCCAGCAGCCAGGCGCCGGGACTAGCTCTCCCCAATGAGCAGTTCTTC.

The chain has TRBV7-2 and TRBJ1-3; unclear D gene. V lost 2 bases and J lost 8, with 10 bases in between. The CDR3 extends over 13 amino acids. Germline loops: CDR1 SGHTA, CDR2 FQGNSA. CDR3 residues: CASSLLQSYTIYF. Here the CDR3 DNA reads TGTGCCAGCAGCTTACTCCAGTCATACACCATATATTTT.

This rearrangement joins TRBV18 to TRBJ2-7; D unclear. This CDR3 has 12 amino acids. V lost 3 bases, J lost 2 bases, and 5 bases lay in between. CDR1 and CDR2 (germline): KGHSH, LQKENI. CDR3 nucleotide sequence: TGTGCCAGCTCACCGAACGCCTACGAGCAGTACTTC. Protein: CASSPNAYEQYF.

In the case of this clone: An end of the junction does not agree with germline; a read error may underlie this. This chain links TRBV7-2 with TRBJ2-1, with TRBD2 identical over 11 bases. CDR3 length: 14 amino acids. The germline gives CDR1 SGHTA, CDR2 FQGNSA. CDR3 sequence: CASSLEPRLAGLIF. The CDR3, as DNA: TGTGCCAGCAGCTTAGAGCCCCGACTAGCGGGGCTGATCTTC.

This rearrangement joins TRBV27 to TRBJ1-6; D perhaps matches TRBD1 (5 bases). The germline V and J ends were trimmed by 5 bases and 2 bases, with 16 bases remaining between them. The CDR3 loop spans 17 amino acids. Germline CDR1 MNHEY, CDR2 SMNVEV (reference sequence). The CDR3 is CASSGEAGTPYNSPLHF. The CDR3 nucleotides are TGTGCCAGCAGTGGGGAAGCGGGGACGCCCTATAATTCACCCCTCCACTTT.